Detailed here is one T cell receptor beta chain. The V gene's germline CDR1 is KGHSH and CDR2 LQKENI. Trimming pared 6 bases from V and 0 bases from J, leaving 12 bases between. The CDR3 has 15 amino acids. These data originate in a study of blood T cell repertoires in COVID-19. Method: immunoSEQ multiplex PCR; TCRdb's copy keeps in-frame clones and lacks some. The sample has 210,000 or so clones; nearly 90% are singletons. This TCR was sampled from a man aged 25-45 years who had recovered from COVID-19. Input material: PBMCs or T cells enriched from blood (not recorded which). V gene TRBV18 combines with J gene TRBJ1-3, with a tentative D call TRBD1 (5 bases). The CDR3 DNA is TGTGCCAGCTCCGCGGGGACGGACTCTGGAAACACCATATATTTT. Translation: CASSAGTDSGNTIYF.